Each of the 9 T cell receptor beta chains below was sequenced from the same sample in a study of control samples from healthy donors and cancer patients. The table came from immunoSEQ multiplex PCR; TCRdb's copy has only in-frame clones and leaves some out. The table includes around 50,000 clones, 95% to 96% detected once. Source material: blood. All receptors come from a woman in her twenties or thirties in good health.

CDR3 region: CAAHRRSPLHF. The CDR3 DNA reads as TGTGCCGCCCACCGTCGTTCACCCCTCCACTTT. The V call is TRBV15, the J call TRBJ1-6; D gene uncertain. The V end was cut by 11 bases, the J end by 9 bases, with 11 bases between. Germline values: CDR1 LNHNV, CDR2 YYDKDF (reference sequence). This CDR3 is 11 amino acids long.

The J gene is TRBJ1-6, the V gene TRBV3-1 (or the pseudogene TRBV3-2), with a possible D match to TRBD1 (5 bases). The CDR3 loop spans 16 amino acids. CDR1 is LGHDT and CDR2 is YNNKEL in the germline V gene (reference sequence). Between the trimmed V and J ends, which lost 0 bases and 4 bases, there was a span of 10 bases. The CDR3: CASSQDPRQYNSPLHF. The CDR3 DNA follows: TGTGCCAGCAGCCAAGATCCACGACAGTATAATTCACCCCTCCACTTT.

This chain joins TRBV2 and TRBJ1-6, with TRBD1 matching over 9 bases. The CDR3 extends over 15 amino acids. The V and J ends lost 8 bases and 7 bases, in that order; junction bases with no gene match: 9. The germline V gene has CDR1 SNHLY and CDR2 FYNNEI. In nucleotides, the CDR3 is TGTGCCAGCGGAAAACAGGGGGCCGGGAATTCACCCCTCCACTTT. The encoded protein is CASGKQGAGNSPLHF.

The genes are TRBV7-6 and TRBJ2-2; D is undetermined. CDR1 and CDR2 (germline): SGHVS, FNYEAQ. CDR3 length: 14 amino acids. Trimming left V 5 bases short and J 3 bases short, with 10 bases between. The CDR3, as DNA: TGTGCCAGCAGCCCGACATCTTACACCGGGGAGCTGTTTTTT. Protein sequence: CASSPTSYTGELFF.

The gene calls are TRBV7-2 and TRBJ2-3; 8 nucleotides match TRBD2. CDR1 and CDR2 from the germline V gene are SGHTA and FQGNSA. V shed 5 bases and J 5 bases; nucleotides not matched to a gene: 6. This CDR3 has 14 amino acids. The CDR3 nucleotides are TGTGCCAGCAGCGTCGGGGGGGCTGAAGATACGCAGTATTTT. Protein product: CASSVGGAEDTQYF.

The CDR3 nucleotides are TGCGCCAGCAGCCAAGAGGTGGGCCGCGAGCAGTACTTC. It yields the protein CASSQEVGREQYF. The V call is TRBV4-1, the J call TRBJ2-7; D remains ambiguous. V lost 0 bases and J 6 bases, leaving 9 bases between the germline ends. Germline CDR1 and CDR2: MGHRA and YSYEKL. This CDR3 contains 13 residues.

This chain connects TRBV7-3 to TRBJ2-3; 10 bases fit TRBD2. The junction had 2 bases not matched to a gene; V was cut back by 5 bases and J by 0 bases. CDR3 length: 15 amino acids. Germline V gene lookup returns CDR1 SGHTA and CDR2 FQGTGA. CDR3 sequence: CASSRLAGSTDTQYF. CDR3 in DNA: TGTGCCAGCAGCAGACTAGCGGGTAGCACAGATACGCAGTATTTT.

This clone was observed a single time. The V call is TRBV14, the J call TRBJ1-1; D is ambiguous. The CDR3 is made up of 11 amino acids. Trimming left V 1 base short and J 6 bases short, with 3 bases between. Germline V gene sequence: CDR1 SGHDN, CDR2 FVKESK. The CDR3 sequence is CASSQGAEAFF. DNA of the CDR3: TGTGCCAGCAGCCAAGGGGCTGAAGCTTTCTTT.

The chain links TRBV5-1 to TRBJ2-5; 9 nucleotides line up with TRBD1. J lost 5 bases, V lost 0 bases, and 8 bases had no gene match. The germline CDR1 and CDR2 sequences are SGHRS and YFSETQ. The CDR3 is 16 residues long. The CDR3 region is CASSLAGTGGAETQYF. The CDR3 DNA reads TGCGCCAGCAGCTTGGCGGGAACAGGGGGCGCGGAGACCCAGTACTTC. Filled out from reference TRBV5-1 and TRBJ2-5, the complete variable domain reads KAGVTQTPRYLIKTRGQQVTLSCSPISGHRSVSWYQQTPGQGLQFLFEYFSETQRNKGNFPGRFSGRQFSNSRSEMNVSTLELGDSALYLCASSLAGTGGAETQYFGPGTRLLVL.